This T cell receptor beta chain was obtained from a study of regulatory T cells in long-lasting Graves disease. Regarding the study as a whole: Sampling was limited to peripheral blood rather than thyroid tissue. Newly diagnosed disease favored TRBV20-1 and TRBJ2-1 over persistent disease.

Of note for this clonotype: Its antigen remains unidentified.

The length of the CDR3 is 15 residues. Unmatched junction bases numbered 18, after V lost 7 bases and J lost 7 bases. Germline loops: CDR1 SQVTM, CDR2 ANQGSEA. The time point here: persistent/refractory GD, antithyroid drugs over 5 years with positive TRAb. PBMC RNA was the source of the TCR library. Construction of the TCR beta libraries employed iRepertoire HTBI primers in conjunction with Arm-PCR of CDR3 regions. TCRdb re-analysed the multiplex PCR reads in MiXCR, keeping a single row per CDR3 protein. The table records 500,000 to 700,000 distinct CDR3 sequences, 25% to 35% of them present only once.

The chain uses TRBV29-1 and TRBJ2-7, with TRBD2 matching 8 bases. The specimen comprised peripheral blood mononuclear cells (PBMCs), sampled when the disease was refractory, from a patient treated with antithyroid drugs. The sequence came from a female donor with Graves disease. The CDR3: CSAAQVTGGPGEQYF. As DNA, the CDR3 is TGCAGCGCTGCCCAGGTAACGGGAGGGCCTGGGGAGCAGTACTTC.